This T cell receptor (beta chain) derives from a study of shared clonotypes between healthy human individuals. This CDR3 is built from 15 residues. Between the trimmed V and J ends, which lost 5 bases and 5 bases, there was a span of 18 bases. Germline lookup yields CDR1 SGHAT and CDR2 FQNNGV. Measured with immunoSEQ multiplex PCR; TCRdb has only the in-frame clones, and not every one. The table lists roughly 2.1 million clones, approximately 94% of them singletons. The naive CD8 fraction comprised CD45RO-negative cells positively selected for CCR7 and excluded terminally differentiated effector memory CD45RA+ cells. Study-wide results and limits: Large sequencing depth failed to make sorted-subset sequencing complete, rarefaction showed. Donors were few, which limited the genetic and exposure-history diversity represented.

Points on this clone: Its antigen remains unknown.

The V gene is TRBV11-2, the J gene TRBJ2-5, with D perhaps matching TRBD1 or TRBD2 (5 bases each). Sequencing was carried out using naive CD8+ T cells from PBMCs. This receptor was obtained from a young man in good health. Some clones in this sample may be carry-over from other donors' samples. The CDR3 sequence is CASSEGQAGSETQYF. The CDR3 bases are TGTGCCAGCAGCGAGGGGCAGGCAGGGTCCGAGACCCAGTACTTC.